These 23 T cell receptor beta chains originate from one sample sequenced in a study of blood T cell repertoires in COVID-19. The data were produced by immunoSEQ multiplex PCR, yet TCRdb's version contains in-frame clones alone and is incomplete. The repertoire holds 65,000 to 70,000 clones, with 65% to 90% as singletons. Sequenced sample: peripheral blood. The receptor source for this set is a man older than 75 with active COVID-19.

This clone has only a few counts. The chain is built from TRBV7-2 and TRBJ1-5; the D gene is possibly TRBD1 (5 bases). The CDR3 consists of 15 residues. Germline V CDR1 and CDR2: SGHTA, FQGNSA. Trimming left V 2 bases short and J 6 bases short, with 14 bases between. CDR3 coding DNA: TGTGCCAGCAGCTTACTTGTGGGGGGAGGTCAGCCCCAGCATTTT. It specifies CASSLLVGGGQPQHF.

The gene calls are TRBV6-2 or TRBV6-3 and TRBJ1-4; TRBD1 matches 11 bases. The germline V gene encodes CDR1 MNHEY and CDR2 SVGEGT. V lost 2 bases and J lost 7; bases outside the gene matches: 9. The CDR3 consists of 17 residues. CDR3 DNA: TGTGCCAGCAGTTACCCCCGGGACAGGGGGATAGTTGAAAAACTGTTTTTT. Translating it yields CASSYPRDRGIVEKLFF.

The CDR3 nucleotides read TGTGCCAGCAGTACCGGGACAGGGGTTTATGGCGAGCAGTACTTC. Amino acids: CASSTGTGVYGEQYF. The V and J genes are TRBV6-2 or TRBV6-3 and TRBJ2-7, with 10 positions matching TRBD1. J lost 6 bases, V lost 5 bases, and 10 bases had no gene match. The CDR3 is 15 residues long. Per the germline V gene, CDR1 is MNHEY and CDR2 is SVGEGT.

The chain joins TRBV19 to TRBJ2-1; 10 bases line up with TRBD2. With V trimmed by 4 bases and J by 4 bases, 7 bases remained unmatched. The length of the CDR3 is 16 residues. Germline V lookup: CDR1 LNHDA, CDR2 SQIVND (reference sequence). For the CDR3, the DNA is TGTGCCAGTAGTACTATAGCGGGAGGAGGGTACAATGAGCAGTTCTTC. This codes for CASSTIAGGGYNEQFF. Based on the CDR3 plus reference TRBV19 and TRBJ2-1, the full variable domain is DGGITQSPKYLFRKEGQNVTLSCEQNLNHDAMYWYRQDPGQGLRLIYYSQIVNDFQKGDIAEGYSVSREKKESFPLTVTSAQKNPTAFYLCASSTIAGGGYNEQFFGPGTRLTVL.

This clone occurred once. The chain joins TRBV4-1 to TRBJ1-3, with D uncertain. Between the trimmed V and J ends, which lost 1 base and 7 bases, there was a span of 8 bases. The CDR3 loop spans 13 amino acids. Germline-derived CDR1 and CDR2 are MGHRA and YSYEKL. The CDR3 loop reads CASSQAMANTIYF. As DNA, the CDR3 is TGCGCCAGCAGCCAAGCCATGGCTAACACCATATATTTT.

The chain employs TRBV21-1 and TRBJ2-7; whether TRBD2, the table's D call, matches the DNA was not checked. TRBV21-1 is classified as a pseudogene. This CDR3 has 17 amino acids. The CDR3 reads CASSKRVWGDYSYEQYF. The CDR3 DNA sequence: TGTGCCAGCAGCAAAAGGGTGTGGGGGGATTACTCCTACGAGCAGTACTTC.

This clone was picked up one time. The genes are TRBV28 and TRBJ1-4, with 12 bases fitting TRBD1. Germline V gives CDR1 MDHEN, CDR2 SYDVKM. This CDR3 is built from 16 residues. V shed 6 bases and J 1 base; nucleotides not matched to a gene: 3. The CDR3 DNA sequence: TGTGCCAGCAGCCGGGACAGGGGGCTAACTAATGAAAAACTGTTTTTT. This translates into CASSRDRGLTNEKLFF.

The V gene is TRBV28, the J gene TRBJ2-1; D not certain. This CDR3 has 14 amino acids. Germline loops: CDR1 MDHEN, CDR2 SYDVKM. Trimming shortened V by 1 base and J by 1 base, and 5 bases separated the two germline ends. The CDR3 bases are TGTGCCAGCAGTTTATTCGGTTCCTACAATGAGCAGTTCTTC. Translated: CASSLFGSYNEQFF. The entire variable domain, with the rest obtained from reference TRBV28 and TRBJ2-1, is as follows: DVKVTQSSRYLVKRTGEKVFLECVQDMDHENMFWYRQDPGLGLRLIYFSYDVKMKEKGDIPEGYSVSREKKERFSLILESASTNQTSMYLCASSLFGSYNEQFFGPGTRLTVL.

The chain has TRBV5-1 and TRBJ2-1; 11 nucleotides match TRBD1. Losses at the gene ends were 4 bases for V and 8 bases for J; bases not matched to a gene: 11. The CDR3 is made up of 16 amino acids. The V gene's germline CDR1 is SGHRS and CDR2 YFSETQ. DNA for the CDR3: TGCGCCAGCAGCCTACCGAGGACAGGGGGCTTCGATGAGCAGTTCTTC. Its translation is CASSLPRTGGFDEQFF.

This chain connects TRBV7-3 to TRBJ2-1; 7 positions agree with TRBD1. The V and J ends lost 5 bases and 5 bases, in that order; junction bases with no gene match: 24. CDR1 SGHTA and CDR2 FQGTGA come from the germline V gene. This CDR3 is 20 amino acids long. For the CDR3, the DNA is TGTGCCAGCAGCGAAAAAATACATCACGGGGACAGTGATCCCAACAATGAGCAGTTCTTC. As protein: CASSEKIHHGDSDPNNEQFF. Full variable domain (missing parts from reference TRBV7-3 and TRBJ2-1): GAGVSQTPSNKVTEKGKYVELRCDPISGHTALYWYRQSLGQGPEFLIYFQGTGAADDSGLPNDRFFAVRPEGSVSTLKIQRTERGDSAVYLCASSEKIHHGDSDPNNEQFFGPGTRLTVL.

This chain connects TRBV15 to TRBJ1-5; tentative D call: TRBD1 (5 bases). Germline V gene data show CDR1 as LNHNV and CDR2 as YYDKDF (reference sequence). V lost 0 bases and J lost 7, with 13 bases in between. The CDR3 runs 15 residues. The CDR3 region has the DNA TGTGCCACCAGCAGAGAGCAACCAACAGGACAGCCCCAGCATTTT. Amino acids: CATSREQPTGQPQHF. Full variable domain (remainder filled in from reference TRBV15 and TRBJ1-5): DAMVIQNPRYQVTQFGKPVTLSCSQTLNHNVMYWYQQKSSQAPKLLFHYYDKDFNNEADTPDNFQSRRPNTSFCFLDIRSPGLGDTAMYLCATSREQPTGQPQHFGDGTRLSIL.

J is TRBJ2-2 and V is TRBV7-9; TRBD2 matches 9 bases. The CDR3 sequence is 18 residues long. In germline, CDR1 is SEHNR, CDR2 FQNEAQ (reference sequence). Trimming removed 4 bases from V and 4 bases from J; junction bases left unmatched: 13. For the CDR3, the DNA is TGTGCCAGCAGCTCGTCCCCTATAGCGGGAGCGGGCACCGGGGAGCTGTTTTTT. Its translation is CASSSSPIAGAGTGELFF.

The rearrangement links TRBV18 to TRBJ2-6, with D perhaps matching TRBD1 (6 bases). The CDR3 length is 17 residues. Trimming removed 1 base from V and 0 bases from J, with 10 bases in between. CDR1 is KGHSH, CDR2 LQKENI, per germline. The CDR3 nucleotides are TGTGCCAGCTCACCACAGGGACAAGGCTCTGGGGCCAACGTCCTGACTTTC. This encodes CASSPQGQGSGANVLTF.

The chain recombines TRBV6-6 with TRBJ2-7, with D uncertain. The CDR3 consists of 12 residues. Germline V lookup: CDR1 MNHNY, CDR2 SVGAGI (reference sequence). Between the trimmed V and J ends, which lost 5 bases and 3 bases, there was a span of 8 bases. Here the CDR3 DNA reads TGTGCCAGCAGTACCAACAGCTACGAGCAGTACTTC. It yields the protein CASSTNSYEQYF.

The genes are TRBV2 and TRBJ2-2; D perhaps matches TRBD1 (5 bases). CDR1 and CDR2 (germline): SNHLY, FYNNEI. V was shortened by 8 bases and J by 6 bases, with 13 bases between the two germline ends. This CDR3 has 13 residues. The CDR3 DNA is TGTGCCAGCGGGCAGGGTAGTTCCGGGGAGCTGTTTTTT. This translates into CASGQGSSGELFF.

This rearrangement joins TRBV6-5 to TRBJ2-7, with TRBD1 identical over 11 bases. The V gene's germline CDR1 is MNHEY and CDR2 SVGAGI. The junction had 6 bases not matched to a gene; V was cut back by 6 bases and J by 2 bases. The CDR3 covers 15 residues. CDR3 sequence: CASSTGTGGPYEQYF. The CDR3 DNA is TGTGCCAGCAGCACTGGGACAGGGGGTCCCTACGAGCAGTACTTC.

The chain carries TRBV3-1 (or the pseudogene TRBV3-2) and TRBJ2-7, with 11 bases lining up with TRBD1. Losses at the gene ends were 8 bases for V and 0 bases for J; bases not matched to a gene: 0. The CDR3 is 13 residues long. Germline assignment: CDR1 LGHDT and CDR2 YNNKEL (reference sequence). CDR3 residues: CASGQGASYEQYF. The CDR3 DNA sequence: TGTGCCAGCGGACAGGGGGCCTCCTACGAGCAGTACTTC.

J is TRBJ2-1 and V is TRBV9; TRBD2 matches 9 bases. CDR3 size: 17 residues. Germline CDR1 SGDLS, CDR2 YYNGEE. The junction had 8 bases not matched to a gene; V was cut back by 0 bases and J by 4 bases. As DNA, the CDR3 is TGTGCCAGCAGCGTAGATATTAGCGGGAGCTTTTACAATGAGCAGTTCTTC. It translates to CASSVDISGSFYNEQFF.

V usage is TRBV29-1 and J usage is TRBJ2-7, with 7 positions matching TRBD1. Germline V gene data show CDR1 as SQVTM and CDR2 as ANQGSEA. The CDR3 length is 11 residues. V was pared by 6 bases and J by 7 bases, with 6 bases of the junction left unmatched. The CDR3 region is CSVVDRVEQYF. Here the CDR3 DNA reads TGCAGCGTCGTAGACAGGGTGGAGCAGTACTTC.

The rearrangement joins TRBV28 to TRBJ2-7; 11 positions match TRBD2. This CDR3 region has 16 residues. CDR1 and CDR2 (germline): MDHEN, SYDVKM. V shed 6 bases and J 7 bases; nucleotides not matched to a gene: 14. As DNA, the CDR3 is TGTGCCAGCAGCCCCCAACTAGCGGGAGCTGTGTTGGAGCAGTACTTC. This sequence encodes CASSPQLAGAVLEQYF.

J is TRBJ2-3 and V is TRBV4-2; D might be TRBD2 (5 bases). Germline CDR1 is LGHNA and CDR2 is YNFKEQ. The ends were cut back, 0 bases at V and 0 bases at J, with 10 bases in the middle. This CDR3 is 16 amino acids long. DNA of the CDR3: TGTGCCAGCAGCCAAGATACGGGGAAGAGCACAGATACGCAGTATTTT. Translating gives CASSQDTGKSTDTQYF.

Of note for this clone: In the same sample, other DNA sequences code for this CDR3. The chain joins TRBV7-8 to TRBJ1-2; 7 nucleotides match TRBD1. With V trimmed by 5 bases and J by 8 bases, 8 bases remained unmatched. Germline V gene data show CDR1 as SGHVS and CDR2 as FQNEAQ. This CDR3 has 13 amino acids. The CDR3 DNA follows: TGTGCCAGCAGCCATCGGACAGGAGGAGGCTACACCTTC. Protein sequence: CASSHRTGGGYTF.

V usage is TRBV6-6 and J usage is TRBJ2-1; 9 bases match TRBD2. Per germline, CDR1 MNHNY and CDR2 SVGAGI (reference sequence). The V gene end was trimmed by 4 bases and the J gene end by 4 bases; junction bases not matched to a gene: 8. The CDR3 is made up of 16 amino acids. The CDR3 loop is CASSLGRLADYNEQFF. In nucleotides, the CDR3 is TGTGCCAGCAGTTTAGGAAGACTAGCGGATTACAATGAGCAGTTCTTC.